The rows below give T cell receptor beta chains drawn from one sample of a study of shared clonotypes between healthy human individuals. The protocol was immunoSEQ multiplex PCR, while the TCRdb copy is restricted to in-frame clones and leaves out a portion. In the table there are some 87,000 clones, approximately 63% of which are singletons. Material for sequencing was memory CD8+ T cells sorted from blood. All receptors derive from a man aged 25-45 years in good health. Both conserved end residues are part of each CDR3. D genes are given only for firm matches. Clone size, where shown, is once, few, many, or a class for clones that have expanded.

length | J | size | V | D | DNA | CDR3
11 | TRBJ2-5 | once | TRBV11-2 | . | TGTGCCAGCAGCTCGTGGGAGACCCAGTACTTC | CASSSWETQYF
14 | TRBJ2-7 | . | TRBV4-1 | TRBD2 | TGCGCCAGCAGCATCGGACTAGCGGGGGACGAGCAGTACTTC | CASSIGLAGDEQYF
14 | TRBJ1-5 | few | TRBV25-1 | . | TGTGCCAGCAGTGACGGGGTAAGCAATCAGCCCCAGCATTTT | CASSDGVSNQPQHF
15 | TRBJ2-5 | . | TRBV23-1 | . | TGCGCCAGCAGTCAATCGGCGCCTAGCTGGGAGACCCAGTACTTC | CASSQSAPSWETQYF
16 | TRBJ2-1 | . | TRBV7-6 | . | TGTGCCAGCAGCTTAGCTCCGGGACTTAAAGGAGGCGAGCAGTTCTTC | CASSLAPGLKGGEQFF
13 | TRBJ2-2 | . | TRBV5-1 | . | TGCGCCAGTCGGACAGAAGGCACCGGGGAGCTGTTTTTT | CASRTEGTGELFF
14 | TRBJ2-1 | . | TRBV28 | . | TGTGCCAGCAGTTTAGCGGAGACCTACAATGAGCAGTTCTTC | CASSLAETYNEQFF
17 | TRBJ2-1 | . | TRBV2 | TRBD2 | TGTGCCAGCAGCTACGTGAGCGGGAGGGGGTTCTATGGTGAGCAGTTCTTC | CASSYVSGRGFYGEQFF
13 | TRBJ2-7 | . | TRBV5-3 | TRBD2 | TGTGCCAGCAGCCAGACTAGCGGCTACGAGCAGTACTTC | CASSQTSGYEQYF
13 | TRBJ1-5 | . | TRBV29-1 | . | TGCAGCGTCGCTGGGGAGGCCTGGGAGCCCCAGCATTTT | CSVAGEAWEPQHF
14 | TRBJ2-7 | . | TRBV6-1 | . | TGTGCCAGCACCCGCGGGACGTCTATTCACGAGCAGTACTTC | CASTRGTSIHEQYF
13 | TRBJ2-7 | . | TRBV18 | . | TGTGCCAGCTCACCACCGTACAGGTACGAGCAGTACTTC | CASSPPYRYEQYF
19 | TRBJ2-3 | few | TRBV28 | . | TGTGCCAGCAGCTGTTTCCCCCCCCAGGTAGCGGAGTGCACAGATACGCAGTATTTT | CASSCFPPQVAECTDTQYF
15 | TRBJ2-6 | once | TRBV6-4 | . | TGTGCCAGCAGTGAGGGGGGTACCGGGGCCAACGTCCTGACTTTC | CASSEGGTGANVLTF
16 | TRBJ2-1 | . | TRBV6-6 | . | TGTGCCAGCAGTTACTCGAGGGAGGGACACTACAATGAGCAGTTCTTC | CASSYSREGHYNEQFF
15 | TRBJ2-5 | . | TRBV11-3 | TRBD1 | TGTGCCAGCAGCAGGGGACAGGGTGCTCAAGAGACCCAGTACTTC | CASSRGQGAQETQYF
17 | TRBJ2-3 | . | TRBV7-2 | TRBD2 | TGTGCCAGCAGACCCACTACTAGCGGGAGAGGCGCAGATACGCAGTATTTT | CASRPTTSGRGADTQYF
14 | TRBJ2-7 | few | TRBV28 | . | TGTGCCAGCAGTTGGTATGGGGGAACCTACGAGCAGTACTTC | CASSWYGGTYEQYF
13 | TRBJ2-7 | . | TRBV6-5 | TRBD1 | TGTGCCAGCAGAAACAGGGGCCCCTACGAGCAGTACTTC | CASRNRGPYEQYF
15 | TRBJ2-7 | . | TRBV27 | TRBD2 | TGTGCCAGCAGTCTGCTAGCGGGAGGAGTTTACGAGCAGTACTTC | CASSLLAGGVYEQYF
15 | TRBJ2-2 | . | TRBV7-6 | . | TGTGCCAGCAGCTTCAAGGGGGTCGGTACCGGGGAGCTGTTTTTT | CASSFKGVGTGELFF
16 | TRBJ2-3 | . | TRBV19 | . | TGTGCCAGTAGTTCCTATCGCACACAGACCACAGATACGCAGTATTTT | CASSSYRTQTTDTQYF
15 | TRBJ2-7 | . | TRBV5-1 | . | TGCGCCAGCAGCGGATTAAGTAGCGGAACCTACGAGCAGTACTTC | CASSGLSSGTYEQYF
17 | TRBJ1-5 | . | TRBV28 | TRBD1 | TGTGCCAGCAGTTTATACATGTGGCAGGGGGGCAATCAGCCCCAGCATTTT | CASSLYMWQGGNQPQHF
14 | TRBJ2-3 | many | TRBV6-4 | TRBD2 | TGTGCCAGCAGTGGTAGCGGGAGCACAGATACGCAGTATTTT | CASSGSGSTDTQYF
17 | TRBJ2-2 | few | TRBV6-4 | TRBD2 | TGTGCCAGCAGTGATGGTAGCGGGAAGGCGGACACCGGGGAGCTGTTTTTT | CASSDGSGKADTGELFF
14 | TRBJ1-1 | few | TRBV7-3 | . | TGTGCCAGCAGCTTACAAGGGGGGAACACTGAAGCTTTCTTT | CASSLQGGNTEAFF
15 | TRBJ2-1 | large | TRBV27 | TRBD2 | TGTGCCAGCAGTCCGGGGACTAGCGGGAGGAATGAGCAGTTCTTC | CASSPGTSGRNEQFF
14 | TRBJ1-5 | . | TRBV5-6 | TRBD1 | TGTGCCAGCAGCTTGACAGGGGTAAATCAGCCCCAGCATTTT | CASSLTGVNQPQHF
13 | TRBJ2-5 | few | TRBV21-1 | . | TGTGCCAGCATCCCAAAGGACAGGGAGACCCAGTACTTC | CASIPKDRETQYF
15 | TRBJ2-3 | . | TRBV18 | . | TGTGCCAGCTCACCACCGGCGGGACGGGACTCTACGCAGTATTTT | CASSPPAGRDSTQYF
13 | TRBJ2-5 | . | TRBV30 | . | TGTGCCTGGAGTTTGGGGACCCAAGAGACCCAGTACTTC | CAWSLGTQETQYF
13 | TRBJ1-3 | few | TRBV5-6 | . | TGTGCCAGCAGCCCGAATCCTGGAAACACCATATATTTT | CASSPNPGNTIYF
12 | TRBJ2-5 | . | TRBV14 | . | TGTGCCAGCAGCGTAGGGTTCGGGACCCAGTACTTC | CASSVGFGTQYF
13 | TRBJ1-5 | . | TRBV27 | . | TGTGCCAGCAGTAAAAAGGGCGATCAGCCCCAGCATTTT | CASSKKGDQPQHF
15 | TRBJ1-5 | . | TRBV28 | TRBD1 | TGTGCCAGCAGAGAAAGGGGACAGCTCAATCAGCCCCAGCATTTT | CASRERGQLNQPQHF
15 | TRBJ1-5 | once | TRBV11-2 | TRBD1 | TGTGCCAGCAGCACGGGACAGGGGGGAAATCAGCCCCAGCATTTT | CASSTGQGGNQPQHF
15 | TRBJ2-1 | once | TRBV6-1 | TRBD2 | TGTGCCAGCAGTGAAATGGCGGGAGGGGCCGATGAGCAGTTCTTC | CASSEMAGGADEQFF
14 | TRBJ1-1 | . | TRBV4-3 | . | TGCGCCAGCAGCCAACCCGGCTTGGGGACTGAAGCTTTCTTT | CASSQPGLGTEAFF
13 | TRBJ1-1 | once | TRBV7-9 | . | TGTGCCAGCAGCACCAGTGCGGACACTGAAGCTTTCTTT | CASSTSADTEAFF
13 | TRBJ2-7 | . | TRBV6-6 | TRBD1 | TGTGCCAGCAGACTGGACAGGGGGAGCGAGCAGTACTTC | CASRLDRGSEQYF
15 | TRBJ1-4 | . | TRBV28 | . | TGTGCCAGCAGTGTGATGGACGGGAGCAATGAAAAACTGTTTTTT | CASSVMDGSNEKLFF
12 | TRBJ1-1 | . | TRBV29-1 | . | TGCAGCGTTGAAACCTGGAACACTGAAGCTTTCTTT | CSVETWNTEAFF
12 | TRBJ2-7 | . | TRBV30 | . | TGTGCCTGGAACCGAGGGGGATACGAGCAGTACTTC | CAWNRGGYEQYF
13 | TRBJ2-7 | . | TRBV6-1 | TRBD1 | TGTGCCAGCAGTGTACAGGGGTCCCACGAGCAGTACTTC | CASSVQGSHEQYF
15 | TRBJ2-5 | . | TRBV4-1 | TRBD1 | TGCGCCAGCAGCCTCCGGGACAGGGCTGCAGAGACCCAGTACTTC | CASSLRDRAAETQYF
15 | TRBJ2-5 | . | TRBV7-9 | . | TGTGCCAGCGAGCTATTGGGTTCAGGGCGGGAGACCCAGTACTTC | CASELLGSGRETQYF
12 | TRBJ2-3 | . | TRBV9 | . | TGTGCCAGCAGCGGAGGGGGTAATACGCAGTATTTT | CASSGGGNTQYF
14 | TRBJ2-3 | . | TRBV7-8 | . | TGTGCCAGCAGCCCGGAGGGGTGGGGGGATACGCAGTATTTT | CASSPEGWGDTQYF
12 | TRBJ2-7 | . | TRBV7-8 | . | TGTGCCAGCAGCCCTTACAACTACGAGCAGTACTTC | CASSPYNYEQYF
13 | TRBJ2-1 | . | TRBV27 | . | TGTGCCGTCAGGGGCGGATCCTACAATGAGCAGTTCTTC | CAVRGGSYNEQFF
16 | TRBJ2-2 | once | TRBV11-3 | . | TGTGCCAGCAGCCAATCAGGGTCCTTAACCGAGGAAGAGCTGTTTTTT | CASSQSGSLTEEELFF
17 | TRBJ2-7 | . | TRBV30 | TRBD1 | TGTGCCTGGAGTGTCGCCGTACTCGGGACAGTAACCTACGAGCAGTACTTC | CAWSVAVLGTVTYEQYF
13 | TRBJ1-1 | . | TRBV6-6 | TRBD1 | TGTGCCAGCAGCAATACAGGGGGCACTGAAGCTTTCTTT | CASSNTGGTEAFF
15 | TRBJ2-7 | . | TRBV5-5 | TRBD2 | TGTGCCAGCAGCGGCGGACTAGCGGGAGTTTGGGAGCAGTACTTC | CASSGGLAGVWEQYF
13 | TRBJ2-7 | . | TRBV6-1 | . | TGTGCCAGCAGTCCTACAGGGTCCTACGAGCAGTACTTC | CASSPTGSYEQYF
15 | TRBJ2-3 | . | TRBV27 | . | TGTGCCAGCAGTCCCAACCGGGGGCGGACAGATACGCAGTATTTT | CASSPNRGRTDTQYF
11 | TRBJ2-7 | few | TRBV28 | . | TGTGCCAGCAGTTTTTGGGGCGAGCAGTACTTC | CASSFWGEQYF
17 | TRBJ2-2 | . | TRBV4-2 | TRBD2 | TGTGCCAGCAGCCAAACTAGCGGCCCAAGTCACACCGGGGAGCTGTTTTTT | CASSQTSGPSHTGELFF